This T cell receptor beta chain was found in a study of cytomegalovirus exposure and HLA in healthy donors. Study results and caveats: Most CMV-associated TCR beta chains were later found to appear HLA-restricted. Researchers reportedly found TCR beta sequences accurately predicted most subjects' HLA-A and HLA-B alleles.

This clone was counted a single time. What it binds is unknown. This PCR relied on a set of 60 Vbeta primers and 13 Jbeta primers. Clones were sequenced by immunoSEQ multiplex PCR, and TCRdb holds only the in-frame ones, with some missing. The sample lists under 200,000 clones; over 75% were seen once. The CDR3 has 13 residues. The germline CDR1 and CDR2 sequences are PRHDT and FYEKMQ (reference sequence). Unmatched junction bases numbered 9, after V lost 5 bases and J lost 15 bases. This TCR derives from a woman aged 30 to 39 in good health and CMV-seronegative. The sample comprised PBMCs. The chain joins TRBV13 to TRBJ1-4; 10 bases agree with TRBD1. The CDR3 nucleotides are TGTGCCAGCAGCACCTCGGGACAGGGGTTTTTGTTTTTT. It codes for CASSTSGQGFLFF.